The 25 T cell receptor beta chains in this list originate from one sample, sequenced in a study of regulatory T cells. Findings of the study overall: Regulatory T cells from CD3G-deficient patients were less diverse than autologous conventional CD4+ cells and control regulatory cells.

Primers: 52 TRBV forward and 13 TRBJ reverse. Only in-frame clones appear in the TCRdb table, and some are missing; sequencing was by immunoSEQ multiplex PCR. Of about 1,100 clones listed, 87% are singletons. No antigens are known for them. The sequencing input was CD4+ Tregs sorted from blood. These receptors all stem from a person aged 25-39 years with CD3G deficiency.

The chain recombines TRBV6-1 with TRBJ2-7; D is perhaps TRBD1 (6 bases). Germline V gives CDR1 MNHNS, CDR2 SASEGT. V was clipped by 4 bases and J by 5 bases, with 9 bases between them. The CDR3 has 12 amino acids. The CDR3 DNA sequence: TGTGCCAGCAGTGTCCAGGGGCACGAGCAGTACTTC. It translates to CASSVQGHEQYF.

In DNA, the CDR3 is TGTGCCAGCCGACATCCTTCCAACACCGGGGAGCTGTTTTTT. As protein: CASRHPSNTGELFF. The V and J genes are TRBV19 and TRBJ2-2; D is undetermined. Trimming took off 9 bases at V and 2 bases at J, with 13 bases between the two ends. Germline CDR1 is LNHDA and CDR2 is SQIVND (reference sequence). The CDR3 consists of 14 residues.

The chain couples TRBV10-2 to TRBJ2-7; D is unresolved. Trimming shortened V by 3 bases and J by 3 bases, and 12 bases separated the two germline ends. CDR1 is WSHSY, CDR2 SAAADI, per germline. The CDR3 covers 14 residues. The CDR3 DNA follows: TGCGCCAGCAGTGACCCGTCCACTCGCTACGAGCAGTACTTC. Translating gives CASSDPSTRYEQYF.

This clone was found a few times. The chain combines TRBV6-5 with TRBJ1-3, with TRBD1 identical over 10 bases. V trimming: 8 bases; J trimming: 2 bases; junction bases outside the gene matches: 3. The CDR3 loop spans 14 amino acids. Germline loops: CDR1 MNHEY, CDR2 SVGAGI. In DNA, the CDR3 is TGTGCCAGCCGGGACAGGGGCCCTGGAAACACCATATATTTT. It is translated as CASRDRGPGNTIYF.

The CDR3, as DNA: TGTGCCAGCTCACCCTTAGGACAGGGGAATCACCCTGGGGCCAACGTCCTGACTTTC. Translating it yields CASSPLGQGNHPGANVLTF. The chain is built from TRBV18 and TRBJ2-6; 9 bases agree with TRBD1. Looked up from germline, CDR1 is KGHSH and CDR2 is LQKENI. The V and J ends lost 3 bases and 2 bases, in that order; junction bases with no gene match: 11. CDR3 length: 19 amino acids.

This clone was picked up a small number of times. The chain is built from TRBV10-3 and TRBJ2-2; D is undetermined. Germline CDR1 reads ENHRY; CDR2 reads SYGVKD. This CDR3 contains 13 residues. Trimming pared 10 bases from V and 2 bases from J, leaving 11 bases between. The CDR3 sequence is CASGSGNTGELFF. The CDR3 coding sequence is TGTGCCAGTGGGTCAGGCAACACCGGGGAGCTGTTTTTT.

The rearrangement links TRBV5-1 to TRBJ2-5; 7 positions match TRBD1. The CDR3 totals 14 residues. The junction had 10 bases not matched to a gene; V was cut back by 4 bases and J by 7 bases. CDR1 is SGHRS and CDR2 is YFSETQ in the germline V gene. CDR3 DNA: TGCGCCAGCAGCCATGACAGGGAAAGATGGACCCAGTACTTC. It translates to CASSHDRERWTQYF.

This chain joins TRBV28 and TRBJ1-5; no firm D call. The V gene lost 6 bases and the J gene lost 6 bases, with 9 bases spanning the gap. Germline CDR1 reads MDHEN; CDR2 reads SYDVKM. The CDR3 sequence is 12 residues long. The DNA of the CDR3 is TGTGCCAGCAGCGAGAGGGCTCAGCCCCAGCATTTT. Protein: CASSERAQPQHF.

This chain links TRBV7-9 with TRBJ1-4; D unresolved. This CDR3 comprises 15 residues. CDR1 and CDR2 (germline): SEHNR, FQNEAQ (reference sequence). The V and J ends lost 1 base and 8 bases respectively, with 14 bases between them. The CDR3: CASSLVLEGGEKLFF. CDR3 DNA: TGTGCCAGCAGCTTAGTTTTAGAGGGAGGAGAAAAACTGTTTTTT.

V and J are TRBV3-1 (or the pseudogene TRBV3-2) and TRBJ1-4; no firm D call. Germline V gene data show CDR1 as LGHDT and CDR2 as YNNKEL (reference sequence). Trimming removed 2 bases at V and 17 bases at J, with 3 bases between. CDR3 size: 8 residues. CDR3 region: CASSQTFF. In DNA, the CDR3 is TGTGCCAGCAGCCAAACCTTTTTT.

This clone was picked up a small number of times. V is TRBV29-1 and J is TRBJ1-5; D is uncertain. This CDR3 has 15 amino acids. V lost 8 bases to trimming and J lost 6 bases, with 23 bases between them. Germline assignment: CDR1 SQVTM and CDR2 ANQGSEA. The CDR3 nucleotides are TGCAGCCCTTTGTTCGGTTCGTCCGTTGTTCAGCCCCAGCATTTT. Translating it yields CSPLFGSSVVQPQHF.

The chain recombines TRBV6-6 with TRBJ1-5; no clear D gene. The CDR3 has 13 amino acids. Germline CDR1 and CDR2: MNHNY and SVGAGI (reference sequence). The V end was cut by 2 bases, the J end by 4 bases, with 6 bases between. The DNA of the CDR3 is TGTGCCAGCAGTTACGATGGGAATCAGCCCCAGCATTTT. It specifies CASSYDGNQPQHF.

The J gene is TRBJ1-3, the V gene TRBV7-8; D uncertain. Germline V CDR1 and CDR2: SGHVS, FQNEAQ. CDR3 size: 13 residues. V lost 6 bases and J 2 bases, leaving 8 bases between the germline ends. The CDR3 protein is CASSSGPGNTIYF. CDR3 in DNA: TGTGCCAGCAGTTCCGGACCTGGAAACACCATATATTTT.

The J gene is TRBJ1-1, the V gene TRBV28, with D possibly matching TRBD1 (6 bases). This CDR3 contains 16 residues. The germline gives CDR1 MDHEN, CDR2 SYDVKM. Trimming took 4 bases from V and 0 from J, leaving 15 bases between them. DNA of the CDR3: TGTGCCAGCAGTTCGGCAGGGGCCATGATGAACACTGAAGCTTTCTTT. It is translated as CASSSAGAMMNTEAFF.

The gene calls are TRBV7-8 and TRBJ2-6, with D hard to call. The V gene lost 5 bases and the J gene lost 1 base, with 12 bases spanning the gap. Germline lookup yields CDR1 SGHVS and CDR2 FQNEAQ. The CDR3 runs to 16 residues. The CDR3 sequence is CASSNFIGSGANVLTF. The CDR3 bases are TGTGCCAGCAGCAATTTTATAGGATCTGGGGCCAACGTCCTGACTTTC.

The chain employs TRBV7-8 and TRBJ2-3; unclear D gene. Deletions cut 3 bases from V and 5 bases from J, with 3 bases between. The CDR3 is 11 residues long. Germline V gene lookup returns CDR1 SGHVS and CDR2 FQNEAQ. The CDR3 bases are TGTGCCAGCAGCTTCGGAGATACGCAGTATTTT. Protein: CASSFGDTQYF.

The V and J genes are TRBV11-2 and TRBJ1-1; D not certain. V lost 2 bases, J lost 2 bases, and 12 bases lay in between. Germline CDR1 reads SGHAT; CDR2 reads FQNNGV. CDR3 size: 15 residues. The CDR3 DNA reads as TGTGCCAGCAGCTTATATACATCCCCAAACACTGAAGCTTTCTTT. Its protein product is CASSLYTSPNTEAFF.

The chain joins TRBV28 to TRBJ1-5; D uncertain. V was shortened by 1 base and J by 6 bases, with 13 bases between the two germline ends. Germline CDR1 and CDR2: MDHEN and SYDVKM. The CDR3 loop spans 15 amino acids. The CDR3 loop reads CASSLSTGLGQPQHF. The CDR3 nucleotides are TGTGCCAGCAGTTTATCAACCGGGCTGGGTCAGCCCCAGCATTTT. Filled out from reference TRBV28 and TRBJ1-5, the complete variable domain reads DVKVTQSSRYLVKRTGEKVFLECVQDMDHENMFWYRQDPGLGLRLIYFSYDVKMKEKGDIPEGYSVSREKKERFSLILESASTNQTSMYLCASSLSTGLGQPQHFGDGTRLSIL.

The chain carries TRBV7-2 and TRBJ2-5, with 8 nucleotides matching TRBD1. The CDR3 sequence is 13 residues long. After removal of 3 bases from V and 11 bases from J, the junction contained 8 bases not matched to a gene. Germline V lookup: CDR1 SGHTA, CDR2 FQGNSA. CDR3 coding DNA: TGTGCCAGCAGCTTCCAGGGGGCAAGGGAGCAGTACTTC. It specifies CASSFQGAREQYF. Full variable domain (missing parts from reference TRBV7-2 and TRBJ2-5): GAGVSQSPSNKVTEKGKDVELRCDPISGHTALYWYRQSLGQGLEFLIYFQGNSAPDKSGLPSDRFSAERTGGSVSTLTIQRTQQEDSAVYLCASSFQGAREQYFGPGTRLLVL.

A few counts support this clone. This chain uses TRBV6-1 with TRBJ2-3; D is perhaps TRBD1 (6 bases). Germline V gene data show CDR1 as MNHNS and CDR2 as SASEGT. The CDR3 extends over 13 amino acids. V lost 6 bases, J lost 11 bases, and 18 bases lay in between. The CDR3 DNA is TGTGCCAGCAGGGGCCGCTACAGGGAACGGCAGTATTTT. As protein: CASRGRYRERQYF.

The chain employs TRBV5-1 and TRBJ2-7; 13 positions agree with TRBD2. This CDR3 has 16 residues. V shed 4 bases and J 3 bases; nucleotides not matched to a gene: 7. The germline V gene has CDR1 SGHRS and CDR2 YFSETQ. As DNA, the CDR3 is TGCGCCAGCAGCCGAGGGACTAGCGGGGAAAACTACGAGCAGTACTTC. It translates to CASSRGTSGENYEQYF.

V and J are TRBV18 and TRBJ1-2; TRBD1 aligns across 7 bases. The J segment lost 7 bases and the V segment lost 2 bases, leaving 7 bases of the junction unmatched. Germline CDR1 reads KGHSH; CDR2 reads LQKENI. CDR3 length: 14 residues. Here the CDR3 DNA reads TGTGCCAGCTCACCAGGGAGGGGGCAATTTGGCTACACCTTC. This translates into CASSPGRGQFGYTF.

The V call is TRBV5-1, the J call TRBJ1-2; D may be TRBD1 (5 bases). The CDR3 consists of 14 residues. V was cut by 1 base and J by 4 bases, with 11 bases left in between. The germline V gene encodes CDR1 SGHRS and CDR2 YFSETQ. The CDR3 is CASSLLGDSYGYTF. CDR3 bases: TGCGCCAGCAGCTTGTTAGGGGATTCCTATGGCTACACCTTC. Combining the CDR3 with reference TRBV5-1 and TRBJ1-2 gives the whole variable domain KAGVTQTPRYLIKTRGQQVTLSCSPISGHRSVSWYQQTPGQGLQFLFEYFSETQRNKGNFPGRFSGRQFSNSRSEMNVSTLELGDSALYLCASSLLGDSYGYTFGSGTRLTVV.

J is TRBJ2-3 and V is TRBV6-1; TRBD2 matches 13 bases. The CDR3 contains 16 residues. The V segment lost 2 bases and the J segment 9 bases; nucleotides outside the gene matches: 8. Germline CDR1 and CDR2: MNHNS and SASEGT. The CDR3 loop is CASSETMGLAGPTQYF. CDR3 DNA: TGTGCCAGCAGTGAAACGATGGGACTAGCGGGACCGACGCAGTATTTT.

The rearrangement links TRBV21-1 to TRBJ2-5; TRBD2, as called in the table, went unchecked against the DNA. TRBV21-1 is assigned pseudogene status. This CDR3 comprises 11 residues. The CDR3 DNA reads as TGTGCCAGCCCCCTGGAGCTAATCCAGTACTTC. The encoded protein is CASPLELIQYF.